The 22 T cell receptor beta chains listed next were all sequenced from one sample in a study of T cell changes during pregnancy in multiple sclerosis. TCRdb's table, derived via immunoSEQ multiplex PCR, lists solely in-frame clones and lacks some. This table has under 85,000 clones, under 95% appearing once. The sample in question was peripheral blood, obtained in the third trimester of pregnancy. The receptors shown here come from a female donor in good health, enrolled as a control in a pregnancy study.

The chain is built from TRBV7-2 and TRBJ1-6; TRBD1 is a possible D gene (6 bases). The CDR3 is 15 residues long. The germline V gene encodes CDR1 SGHTA and CDR2 FQGNSA. Trimming removed 6 bases from V and 4 bases from J, with 13 bases in between. DNA of the CDR3: TGTGCCAGCAGTTCAACAGGGCCTTATAATTCACCCCTCCACTTT. This translates into CASSSTGPYNSPLHF. Full variable domain (remainder filled in from reference TRBV7-2 and TRBJ1-6): GAGVSQSPSNKVTEKGKDVELRCDPISGHTALYWYRQSLGQGLEFLIYFQGNSAPDKSGLPSDRFSAERTGGSVSTLTIQRTQQEDSAVYLCASSSTGPYNSPLHFGNGTRLTVT.

The chain couples TRBV15 to TRBJ2-7, with D possibly TRBD1 on 6 matching bases. The CDR3 runs to 15 residues. Trimming shortened V by 3 bases and J by 5 bases, and 17 bases separated the two germline ends. Per germline, CDR1 LNHNV and CDR2 YYDKDF (reference sequence). In DNA form, the CDR3 reads TGTGCCACCAGCAGTGAGAGGGGGATCGGAAACGAGCAGTACTTC. This codes for CATSSERGIGNEQYF.

Here the CDR3 DNA reads TGTGCCAGTAGTATGGGACAGGGGGGATACGAGCAGTACTTC. Its translation is CASSMGQGGYEQYF. The chain links TRBV19 to TRBJ2-7, with 11 bases aligning to TRBD1. Germline values: CDR1 LNHDA, CDR2 SQIVND (reference sequence). The CDR3 totals 14 residues. V lost 3 bases, J lost 4 bases, and 2 bases stayed unmatched. Using reference TRBV19 and TRBJ2-7 for the parts outside the CDR3, the full variable domain is DGGITQSPKYLFRKEGQNVTLSCEQNLNHDAMYWYRQDPGQGLRLIYYSQIVNDFQKGDIAEGYSVSREKKESFPLTVTSAQKNPTAFYLCASSMGQGGYEQYFGPGTRLTVT.

This chain links TRBV4-2 with TRBJ2-7; TRBD1 matches 11 bases. The CDR3 sequence is 15 residues long. V was clipped by 1 base and J by 4 bases; unmatched bases: 3. Germline assignment: CDR1 LGHNA and CDR2 YNFKEQ. The CDR3 region has the DNA TGTGCCAGCAGCCAAGGCGGGGACAGGGGGTACGAGCAGTACTTC. Translation: CASSQGGDRGYEQYF.

This clone has just one count. The chain recombines TRBV5-6 with TRBJ1-6; 7 bases are shared with TRBD1. The CDR3 loop spans 14 amino acids. J was trimmed by 6 bases and V by 3 bases; bases with no gene match: 3. CDR1 is SGHDT and CDR2 is YYEEEE in the germline V gene. The CDR3 nucleotides read TGTGCCAGCAGCTGGGGGACAGCTAATTCACCCCTCCACTTT. As protein: CASSWGTANSPLHF.

J is TRBJ1-2 and V is TRBV4-2, with D possibly being TRBD1 (6 bases). This CDR3 spans 13 amino acids. Per germline, CDR1 LGHNA and CDR2 YNFKEQ. Trimming removed 1 base from V and 6 bases from J, with 9 bases in between. CDR3 in DNA: TGTGCCAGCAGCCAAGTGGACAGTAATGGCTACACCTTC. This encodes CASSQVDSNGYTF.

V and J are TRBV7-2 and TRBJ2-5, with a tentative D call TRBD2 (6 bases). Germline values: CDR1 SGHTA, CDR2 FQGNSA. V lost 4 bases and J lost 4, with 13 bases in between. CDR3 length: 14 residues. Here the CDR3 reads CASSSGAGGETQYF. The DNA of the CDR3 is TGTGCCAGCAGCTCCGGCGCCGGGGGAGAGACCCAGTACTTC.

In its sample, this clone was seen once. The chain uses TRBV4-3 and TRBJ2-2, with D hard to call. This CDR3 spans 15 amino acids. Germline values: CDR1 LGHNA, CDR2 YSLEER. V dropped 5 bases and J dropped 7 bases, with 17 bases sitting between them. The CDR3: CASSTRSGWSGELFF. The CDR3 DNA is TGCGCCAGCAGCACCCGATCCGGGTGGAGCGGGGAGCTGTTTTTT.

This clone was picked up one time. The chain recombines TRBV19 with TRBJ1-6; the D is unclear. The CDR3 contains 15 residues. Trimming removed 6 bases from V and 0 bases from J, with 9 bases in between. Germline-derived CDR1 and CDR2 are LNHDA and SQIVND (reference sequence). CDR3 in amino acids: CASSQGSSYNSPLHF. The CDR3 DNA reads TGTGCCAGTAGCCAAGGGAGCTCCTATAATTCACCCCTCCACTTT.

As regards this clone: One end of the junction varies from germline; a read error may be responsible. The chain joins TRBV7-3 to TRBJ1-1; D is uncertain. The CDR3 spans 13 residues. From germline, CDR1 is SGHTA and CDR2 FQGTGA. The CDR3 bases are TGTGCCAGCAGCGTGCAGGAGGGCACTGAAGCTTCCTTT. This translates into CASSVQEGTEASF.

The gene calls are TRBV7-9 and TRBJ1-1; 7 bases line up with TRBD1. Germline CDR1 reads SEHNR; CDR2 reads FQNEAQ (reference sequence). The length of the CDR3 is 15 residues. V dropped 5 bases and J dropped 5; count of bases not matched to a gene: 11. CDR3 DNA: TGTGCCAGCAGCCATCCCGGACAGGCGGGAACTGAAGCTTTCTTT. This translates into CASSHPGQAGTEAFF. The full variable domain, completed using reference TRBV7-9 and TRBJ1-1, is DTGVSQNPRHKITKRGQNVTFRCDPISEHNRLYWYRQTLGQGPEFLTYFQNEAQLEKSRLLSDRFSAERPKGSFSTLEIQRTEQGDSAMYLCASSHPGQAGTEAFFGQGTRLTVV.

This clone was observed once. The V call is TRBV5-6, the J call TRBJ1-1; 7 positions agree with TRBD1. CDR1 is SGHDT, CDR2 YYEEEE, per germline. The V and J ends lost 5 bases and 5 bases, in that order; junction bases with no gene match: 12. CDR3 length: 15 residues. The CDR3 here is CASSTGQIQNTEAFF. CDR3 in DNA: TGTGCCAGCAGTACGGGACAGATCCAGAATACTGAAGCTTTCTTT.

The V call is TRBV4-3, the J call TRBJ2-4; TRBD1 matches at 8 bases. The J segment lost 4 bases and the V segment lost 1 base, leaving 9 bases of the junction unmatched. Germline V lookup: CDR1 LGHNA, CDR2 YSLEER. This CDR3 is built from 17 residues. The CDR3 protein is CASSQVGGTGGKNIQYF. The CDR3 nucleotides are TGCGCCAGCAGCCAAGTTGGAGGGACAGGCGGAAAAAACATTCAGTACTTC.

DNA for the CDR3: TGTGCCAGCAGTGGGGGGACAGGGGATCCCTACGAGCAGTACTTC. This translates into CASSGGTGDPYEQYF. The chain uses TRBV25-1 and TRBJ2-7; 10 bases align to TRBD1. Germline trimming cut 4 bases from V and 2 bases from J; bases unmatched to any gene: 5. This CDR3 has 15 amino acids. The germline gives CDR1 MGHDK, CDR2 SYGVNS.

This CDR3 is CASTLSGSSYNEQFF. Written as DNA, the CDR3 is TGTGCCAGCACCCTTAGCGGTAGCTCCTACAATGAGCAGTTCTTC. The rearrangement uses TRBV28 and TRBJ2-1; possibly TRBD2 for D (6 bases). The CDR3 sequence is 15 residues long. V shed 7 bases and J shed 0 bases, with 13 bases lying between them. From germline, CDR1 is MDHEN and CDR2 SYDVKM.

V is TRBV7-8 and J is TRBJ1-5; 8 bases map to TRBD1. V was pared by 4 bases and J by 0 bases, with 5 bases of the junction left unmatched. The CDR3 length is 16 residues. The germline CDR1 and CDR2 sequences are SGHVS and FQNEAQ. The CDR3 coding sequence is TGTGCCAGCAGCTCCAGGACAGGGTATAGCAATCAGCCCCAGCATTTT. Its protein is CASSSRTGYSNQPQHF.

The chain combines TRBV7-2 with TRBJ1-5; D gene unclear. CDR1 is SGHTA, CDR2 FQGNSA, per germline. CDR3 length equals 14 residues. Trimming took 1 base from V and 5 from J, leaving 9 bases between them. The CDR3 bases are TGTGCCAGCAGCTTAGGGGTGGGCGATCAGCCCCAGCATTTT. It is translated as CASSLGVGDQPQHF.

In the case of this clone: Other DNA sequences in this specimen translate into the identical CDR3. The genes are TRBV9 and TRBJ1-1; D gene uncertain. The germline CDR1 and CDR2 sequences are SGDLS and YYNGEE. CDR3 size: 13 residues. V gave up 2 bases and J gave up 4 bases, with 9 bases separating them. The CDR3 region has the DNA TGTGCCAGCAGCGTGGGCGGGAGCACTGAAGCTTTCTTT. Translation: CASSVGGSTEAFF.

The rearrangement uses TRBV6-6 and TRBJ1-4; a weak D match, TRBD1 (5 bases). The length of the CDR3 is 13 residues. The germline V gene has CDR1 MNHNY and CDR2 SVGAGI (reference sequence). Trimming pared 7 bases from V and 7 bases from J, leaving 13 bases between. The CDR3 protein is CASIKSGGEKLFF. The CDR3 DNA reads as TGTGCCAGCATCAAATCCGGGGGTGAAAAACTGTTTTTT.

The chain carries TRBV6-4 and TRBJ2-2; D is perhaps TRBD2 (6 bases). With 3 bases removed from V and 3 bases from J, the gap between germline ends came to 11 bases. This CDR3 has 15 residues. Germline CDR1 MRHNA, CDR2 SNTAGT. CDR3: CASSEWGEDTGELFF. DNA for the CDR3: TGTGCCAGCAGTGAGTGGGGGGAGGACACCGGGGAGCTGTTTTTT.

This clone showed up just once. This chain uses TRBV4-3 with TRBJ2-3; perhaps TRBD2 as D (6 bases). Trimming removed 2 bases from V and 6 bases from J, with 15 bases in between. From germline, CDR1 is LGHNA and CDR2 YSLEER. This CDR3 has 15 amino acids. This chain's CDR3 is CASSQSGSQADTQYF. The DNA for the CDR3 is TGCGCCAGCAGCCAATCCGGGAGCCAGGCGGATACGCAGTATTTT.

The rearrangement links TRBV5-1 to TRBJ2-7; 10 bases fit TRBD2. The V gene's germline CDR1 is SGHRS and CDR2 YFSETQ. The CDR3 is made up of 16 amino acids. Trimming took 0 bases from V and 7 from J; bases not matched to a gene: 10. Here the CDR3 reads CASSLEGSGGRREQYF. The CDR3 nucleotides are TGCGCCAGCAGCTTGGAAGGTAGCGGGGGGCGAAGGGAGCAGTACTTC.